Shown below are 9 T cell receptor beta chains from a single sample sequenced in a study of cytomegalovirus exposure and HLA in healthy donors. Using immunoSEQ multiplex PCR, the repertoire was profiled, and TCRdb retains in-frame clones only, with some absent. The sample shows fewer than 150,000 clones, just under 85% of them seen only once. Material: PBMCs. These TCRs come from a man aged 25 to 40 in good health and CMV-seropositive.

The rearrangement uses TRBV6-6 and TRBJ2-5; 12 nucleotides agree with TRBD2. Germline CDR1 MNHNY, CDR2 SVGAGI (reference sequence). CDR3 length: 14 amino acids. The V and J ends lost 11 bases and 0 bases, in that order; junction bases with no gene match: 4. The CDR3 nucleotides are TGTGCCTCCAGGACTAGCGGGGACCAAGAGACCCAGTACTTC. Protein sequence: CASRTSGDQETQYF.

This sequence joins TRBV20-1 and TRBJ2-7, with TRBD2 as a possible D gene (6 bases). The CDR3 spans 11 residues. Germline-derived CDR1 and CDR2 are DFQATT and SNEGSKA (reference sequence). V lost 1 base and J lost 7, with 8 bases in between. The CDR3 region is CSARASVEQYF. The CDR3 DNA follows: TGCAGTGCTAGAGCTAGCGTAGAGCAGTACTTC.

The chain employs TRBV9 and TRBJ2-1; D is ambiguous. The CDR3 totals 14 residues. Germline loops: CDR1 SGDLS, CDR2 YYNGEE. V gave up 4 bases and J gave up 7 bases, with 15 bases separating them. The CDR3 region has the DNA TGTGCCAGCAGCACCAGGCCCCAAGGAAATGAGCAGTTCTTC. Protein product: CASSTRPQGNEQFF.

V gene TRBV5-1 combines with J gene TRBJ1-2; D may be TRBD1 (6 bases). This CDR3 contains 13 residues. Per the germline V gene, CDR1 is SGHRS and CDR2 is YFSETQ. Between the trimmed V and J ends, which lost 1 base and 7 bases, there was a span of 11 bases. The CDR3 DNA sequence: TGCGCCAGCAGCTTGCCAGGGGAGATTGGCTACACCTTC. Translating it yields CASSLPGEIGYTF.

V and J are TRBV11-2 and TRBJ2-3; no clear D gene. The germline V gene has CDR1 SGHAT and CDR2 FQNNGV. Trimming pared 4 bases from V and 0 bases from J, leaving 11 bases between. The CDR3 spans 15 residues. The CDR3 here is CASSSRGPSTDTQYF. In DNA, the CDR3 is TGTGCCAGCAGCTCAAGAGGCCCCAGCACAGATACGCAGTATTTT. The full variable domain, its missing parts supplied by reference TRBV11-2 and TRBJ2-3, is EAGVAQSPRYKIIEKRQSVAFWCNPISGHATLYWYQQILGQGPKLLIQFQNNGVVDDSQLPKDRFSAERLKGVDSTLKIQPAKLEDSAVYLCASSSRGPSTDTQYFGPGTRLTVL.

This chain links TRBV2 with TRBJ2-7; 9 nucleotides agree with TRBD2. The CDR3 contains 12 residues. With 7 bases clipped from V and 3 bases from J, the junction kept 1 base outside the gene matches. In germline, CDR1 is SNHLY, CDR2 FYNNEI. The CDR3 is CASKLAGYEQYF. The CDR3 nucleotides read TGTGCCAGCAAACTAGCGGGCTACGAGCAGTACTTC.

The chain combines TRBV19 with TRBJ1-5, with D tentatively TRBD1 (6 bases). V was shortened by 9 bases and J by 4 bases, with 10 bases between the two germline ends. The CDR3 runs to 12 residues. From germline, CDR1 is LNHDA and CDR2 SQIVND (reference sequence). The CDR3 sequence: CASQGPNQPQHF. In nucleotides, the CDR3 is TGTGCCAGCCAGGGGCCAAATCAGCCCCAGCATTTT.

This rearrangement joins TRBV29-1 to TRBJ2-3; TRBD1 aligns across 8 bases. J gave up 1 base and V 3 bases, and 9 bases lay outside the gene matches. This CDR3 is 16 amino acids long. CDR1 is SQVTM and CDR2 is ANQGSEA in the germline V gene. The CDR3 nucleotides are TGCAGCGTTGAGGGGGTGGTGGGACAGGGCACAGATACGCAGTATTTT. Its translation is CSVEGVVGQGTDTQYF.

This clone occurred once. V usage is TRBV5-1 and J usage is TRBJ1-1, with TRBD1 identical over 7 bases. After removal of 4 bases from V and 1 base from J, the junction contained 7 bases not matched to a gene. This CDR3 spans 15 amino acids. CDR1 is SGHRS and CDR2 is YFSETQ in the germline V gene. Written as DNA, the CDR3 is TGCGCCAGCAGCCCTTGGACAGGACCGAACACTGAAGCTTTCTTT. Amino acid sequence: CASSPWTGPNTEAFF.